These 22 T cell receptor beta chains were sequenced from one sample in a study of T cell responses to AZD1222 COVID-19 vaccine. The method was immunoSEQ multiplex PCR; TCRdb's version includes in-frame clones alone and lacks a portion of them. The sample has around 150,000 clones; about 91% are singletons. This specimen consisted of peripheral blood, obtained on day 0 of AZD1222 vaccination. These receptors originate from an adult in good health.

The V gene is TRBV9, the J gene TRBJ1-1; TRBD1 is a possible D gene (5 bases). Trimming removed 5 bases from V and 4 bases from J, with 15 bases in between. The CDR3 extends over 14 amino acids. Germline V gene sequence: CDR1 SGDLS, CDR2 YYNGEE. The CDR3 protein is CASSARGVSTEAFF. CDR3 DNA sequence: TGTGCCAGCAGTGCGAGGGGAGTAAGCACTGAAGCTTTCTTT.

The chain is built from TRBV6-5 and TRBJ2-7; 7 bases are shared with TRBD1. The germline V gene has CDR1 MNHEY and CDR2 SVGAGI. The CDR3 extends over 15 amino acids. V was pared by 2 bases and J by 2 bases, with 6 bases of the junction left unmatched. The CDR3 sequence: CASSYGSGQTYEQYF. The CDR3 DNA follows: TGTGCCAGCAGTTACGGTTCGGGACAGACCTACGAGCAGTACTTC.

The chain links TRBV19 to TRBJ2-7; perhaps TRBD2 as D (6 bases). There are 14 residues in the CDR3. In germline, CDR1 is LNHDA, CDR2 SQIVND (reference sequence). Trimming removed 5 bases at V and 2 bases at J, with 13 bases between. In DNA, the CDR3 is TGTGCCAGTAGTGGGCTAGCGAACACCTACGAGCAGTACTTC. Protein product: CASSGLANTYEQYF. The full variable domain, in which reference TRBV19 and TRBJ2-7 provide the parts outside the CDR3, is DGGITQSPKYLFRKEGQNVTLSCEQNLNHDAMYWYRQDPGQGLRLIYYSQIVNDFQKGDIAEGYSVSREKKESFPLTVTSAQKNPTAFYLCASSGLANTYEQYFGPGTRLTVT.

Comment on this clone: Additional DNA sequences in this sample encode the identical CDR3. The chain couples TRBV12-3 or TRBV12-4 to TRBJ2-3; maybe TRBD1 (5 bases). V lost 3 bases to trimming and J lost 4 bases, with 8 bases between them. This CDR3 spans 13 amino acids. This CDR3 is CASSLVGADTQYF. The CDR3 DNA sequence: TGTGCCAGCAGTTTGGTAGGGGCAGATACGCAGTATTTT.

The chain's CDR3 is CASSERGGAKAFF. The CDR3 coding sequence is TGTGCCAGCAGTGAACGTGGGGGGGCAAAAGCTTTCTTT. The chain joins TRBV6-1 to TRBJ1-1; maybe TRBD1 (6 bases). Germline values: CDR1 MNHNS, CDR2 SASEGT. CDR3 length: 13 amino acids. Trimming cost V 2 bases and J 9 bases, with 13 bases left between them.

This chain uses TRBV27 with TRBJ1-6, with D possibly being TRBD1 (5 bases). This CDR3 spans 14 amino acids. V was shortened by 4 bases and J by 6 bases, with 10 bases between the two germline ends. Germline V gene data show CDR1 as MNHEY and CDR2 as SMNVEV (reference sequence). DNA for the CDR3: TGTGCCAGCAGTTCCATGACAGCTAATTCACCCCTCCACTTT. It codes for CASSSMTANSPLHF.

This chain joins TRBV7-9 and TRBJ2-1; D gene unclear. The CDR3 has 12 amino acids. Trimming shortened V by 11 bases and J by 1 base, and 9 bases separated the two germline ends. Germline assignment: CDR1 SEHNR and CDR2 FQNEAQ (reference sequence). The CDR3 here is CAATGSYNEQFF. The CDR3 region has the DNA TGTGCCGCGACGGGTTCCTACAATGAGCAGTTCTTC.

The J gene is TRBJ2-1, the V gene TRBV28; D is ambiguous. CDR3 length: 12 amino acids. CDR1 MDHEN and CDR2 SYDVKM come from the germline V gene. V gave up 4 bases and J gave up 8 bases, with 9 bases separating them. The CDR3 loop is CASSSTTYEQFF. CDR3 nucleotides: TGTGCCAGCAGTTCCACCACCTATGAGCAGTTCTTC.

This rearrangement joins TRBV7-2 to TRBJ1-5; the D gene is possibly TRBD1 (6 bases). The ends were cut back, 5 bases at V and 4 bases at J, with 18 bases in the middle. CDR1 and CDR2 (germline): SGHTA, FQGNSA. The CDR3 contains 16 residues. The CDR3 region has the DNA TGTGCCAGCAGCCCAAACAGGGCGGGTACAAATCAGCCCCAGCATTTT. This sequence encodes CASSPNRAGTNQPQHF.

The rearrangement uses TRBV5-1 and TRBJ2-3; D not certain. Per germline, CDR1 SGHRS and CDR2 YFSETQ. V lost 2 bases and J lost 0, with 7 bases in between. The CDR3 runs 14 residues. The CDR3 sequence: CASSLSVSTDTQYF. For the CDR3, the DNA is TGCGCCAGCAGCTTAAGCGTCAGCACAGATACGCAGTATTTT.

The chain is built from TRBV12-3 or TRBV12-4 and TRBJ2-1; no clear D gene. Trimming stripped 8 bases from V and 9 bases from J, with 8 bases between. This CDR3 region has 10 residues. The CDR3 is CASADAEQFF. The CDR3, as DNA: TGTGCCAGCGCAGACGCTGAGCAGTTCTTC.

V and J are TRBV7-9 and TRBJ1-1; the match to TRBD1 covers 7 bases. Germline V gene sequence: CDR1 SEHNR, CDR2 FQNEAQ (reference sequence). J gave up 0 bases and V 4 bases, and 14 bases lay outside the gene matches. There are 18 residues in the CDR3. The CDR3: CASSSGQISFLLNTEAFF. The CDR3 DNA reads TGTGCCAGCAGCTCGGGACAGATTTCATTCCTTCTGAACACTGAAGCTTTCTTT.

The chain carries TRBV29-1 and TRBJ2-1; TRBD2 aligns across 9 bases. The germline V gene has CDR1 SQVTM and CDR2 ANQGSEA. The junction had 5 bases not matched to a gene; V was cut back by 1 base and J by 10 bases. The CDR3 contains 13 residues. The CDR3 DNA reads as TGCAGCGTTGAAGTGGCGGGAGGGGGAGAGCAGTTCTTC. Translation gives CSVEVAGGGEQFF.

This chain links TRBV25-1 with TRBJ1-2; D is unresolved. V gave up 3 bases and J gave up 2 bases, with 7 bases separating them. Germline CDR1 is MGHDK and CDR2 is SYGVNS. The CDR3 runs 13 residues. CDR3 amino acids: CASSDRRNYGYTF. In nucleotides, the CDR3 is TGTGCCAGCAGTGACAGGCGAAACTATGGCTACACCTTC.

V and J are TRBV19 and TRBJ2-2, with TRBD1 as a possible D gene (6 bases). Germline V gene sequence: CDR1 LNHDA, CDR2 SQIVND (reference sequence). This CDR3 has 16 residues. V was clipped by 5 bases and J by 0 bases, with 13 bases between them. The chain's CDR3 is CASSPRTASNTGELFF. The CDR3 DNA reads TGTGCCAGTAGTCCTCGGACAGCCTCGAACACCGGGGAGCTGTTTTTT.

The V and J genes are TRBV6-5 and TRBJ2-7; 12 bases are a match to TRBD2. Germline loops: CDR1 MNHEY, CDR2 SVGAGI. The CDR3 is 15 amino acids. V lost 7 bases, J lost 5 bases, and 9 bases stayed unmatched. CDR3 in amino acids: CASTSLAGGSHEQYF. The CDR3 DNA sequence: TGTGCCAGCACCAGTCTAGCGGGAGGGAGCCACGAGCAGTACTTC.

This chain joins TRBV5-1 and TRBJ2-3; TRBD2 aligns across 15 bases. Germline trimming cut 0 bases from V and 2 bases from J; bases unmatched to any gene: 7. This CDR3 is built from 19 residues. The germline gives CDR1 SGHRS, CDR2 YFSETQ. In DNA, the CDR3 is TGCGCCAGCAGCTTGGATGGACTAGCGGGAGGGTTTTCCACAGATACGCAGTATTTT. Its protein product is CASSLDGLAGGFSTDTQYF. Looking up the rest from reference TRBV5-1 and TRBJ2-3 gives the full variable domain: KAGVTQTPRYLIKTRGQQVTLSCSPISGHRSVSWYQQTPGQGLQFLFEYFSETQRNKGNFPGRFSGRQFSNSRSEMNVSTLELGDSALYLCASSLDGLAGGFSTDTQYFGPGTRLTVL.

This clone occurred once. The CDR3 reads CATSEVQDEYEQYF. The CDR3, as DNA: TGTGCCACCAGTGAAGTACAGGACGAATACGAGCAGTACTTC. This rearrangement joins TRBV24-1 to TRBJ2-7, with a weak D call TRBD1 (5 bases). Germline assignment: CDR1 KGHDR and CDR2 SFDVKD. The V and J ends lost 4 bases and 4 bases respectively, with 13 bases between them. CDR3 length equals 14 residues.

The CDR3 is CATEPDRPRFGEKLFF. CDR3 DNA: TGTGCCACTGAACCCGACAGGCCCCGCTTTGGAGAAAAACTGTTTTTT. The chain has TRBV10-3 and TRBJ1-4, with D possibly matching TRBD1 (6 bases). Germline V gene data show CDR1 as ENHRY and CDR2 as SYGVKD. CDR3 length: 16 residues. The ends were cut back, 10 bases at V and 8 bases at J, with 26 bases in the middle.

The V gene is TRBV28, the J gene TRBJ2-1; 7 nucleotides line up with TRBD2. The germline CDR1 and CDR2 sequences are MDHEN and SYDVKM. The CDR3 totals 15 residues. The V segment lost 6 bases and the J segment 12 bases; nucleotides outside the gene matches: 17. CDR3 protein: CASRYTEVAGRAQFF. Written as DNA, the CDR3 is TGTGCCAGCAGATATACCGAGGTAGCGGGTCGCGCGCAGTTCTTC.

The genes are TRBV5-5 and TRBJ2-7; D gene uncertain. CDR1 is SGHKS and CDR2 is YYEKEE in the germline V gene (reference sequence). CDR3 length: 12 amino acids. Trimming removed 0 bases at V and 3 bases at J, with 4 bases between. The CDR3 protein is CASSLVVYEQYF. The DNA of the CDR3 is TGTGCCAGCAGCTTGGTGGTCTACGAGCAGTACTTC.

V and J are TRBV5-6 and TRBJ1-3; D call uncertain. CDR3 size: 13 residues. The V and J ends lost 2 bases and 8 bases respectively, with 11 bases between them. Germline lookup yields CDR1 SGHDT and CDR2 YYEEEE. The CDR3 DNA follows: TGTGCCAGCAGCTTAGGCCTAGCAGACACCATATATTTT. This translates into CASSLGLADTIYF.